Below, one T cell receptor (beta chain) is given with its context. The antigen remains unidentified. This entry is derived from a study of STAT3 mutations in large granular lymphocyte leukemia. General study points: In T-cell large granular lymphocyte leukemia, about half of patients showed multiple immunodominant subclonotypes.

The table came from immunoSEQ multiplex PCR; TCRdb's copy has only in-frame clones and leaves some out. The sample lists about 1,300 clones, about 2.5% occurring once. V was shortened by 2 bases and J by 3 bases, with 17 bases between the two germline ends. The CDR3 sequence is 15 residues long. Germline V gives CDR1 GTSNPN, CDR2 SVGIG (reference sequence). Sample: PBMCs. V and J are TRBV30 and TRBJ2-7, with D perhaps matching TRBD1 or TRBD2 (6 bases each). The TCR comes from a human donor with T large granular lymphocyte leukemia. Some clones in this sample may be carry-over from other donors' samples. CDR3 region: CAWSLDRGHNYEQYF. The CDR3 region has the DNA TGTGCCTGGAGTTTGGACCGGGGGCACAACTACGAGCAGTACTTC.